The T cell receptor (beta chain) described here comes from a study of T cell changes during pregnancy in multiple sclerosis. Measured with immunoSEQ multiplex PCR; TCRdb has only the in-frame clones, and not every one. The profile shows 57,000 or so clones, roughly 87% of them singletons. Germline V CDR1 and CDR2: SGHRS, YFSETQ. The CDR3 contains 12 residues. V dropped 4 bases and J dropped 6 bases, with 10 bases sitting between them. The TCR was taken from a female donor in good health, enrolled as a control in a pregnancy study. The chain uses TRBV5-1 and TRBJ1-2, with a possible D match to TRBD1 (5 bases). This sample comprised peripheral blood, obtained in the third trimester of pregnancy. DNA of the CDR3: TGCGCCAGCAGCCCGCCGGGGGATGGCTACACCTTC. Its translation: CASSPPGDGYTF.